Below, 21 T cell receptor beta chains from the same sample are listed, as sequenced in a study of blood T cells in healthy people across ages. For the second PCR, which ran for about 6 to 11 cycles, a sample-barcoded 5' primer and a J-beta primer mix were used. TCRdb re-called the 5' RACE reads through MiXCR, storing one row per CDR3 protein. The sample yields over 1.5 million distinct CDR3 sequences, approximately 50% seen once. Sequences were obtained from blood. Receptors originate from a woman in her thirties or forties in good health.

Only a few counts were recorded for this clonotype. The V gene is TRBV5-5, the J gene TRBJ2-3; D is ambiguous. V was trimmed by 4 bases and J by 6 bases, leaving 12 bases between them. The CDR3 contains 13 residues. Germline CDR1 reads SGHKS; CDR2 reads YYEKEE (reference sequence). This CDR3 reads CASSVARRDTQYF. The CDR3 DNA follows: TGTGCCAGCAGCGTGGCAAGAAGGGATACGCAGTATTTT.

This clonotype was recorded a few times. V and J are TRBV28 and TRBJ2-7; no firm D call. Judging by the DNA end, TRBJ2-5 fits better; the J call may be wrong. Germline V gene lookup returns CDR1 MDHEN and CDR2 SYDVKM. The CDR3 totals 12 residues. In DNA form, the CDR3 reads TGTGCCAGCAGTTCTGAGTTGGAGACCCAGTACTTC. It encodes CASSSELETQYF.

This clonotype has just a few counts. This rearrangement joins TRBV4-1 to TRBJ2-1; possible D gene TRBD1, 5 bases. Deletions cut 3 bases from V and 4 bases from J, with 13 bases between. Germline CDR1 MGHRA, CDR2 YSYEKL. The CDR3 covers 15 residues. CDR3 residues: CASSQSPGSYNEQFF. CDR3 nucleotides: TGCGCCAGCAGCCAGTCGCCAGGGTCGTACAATGAGCAGTTCTTC.

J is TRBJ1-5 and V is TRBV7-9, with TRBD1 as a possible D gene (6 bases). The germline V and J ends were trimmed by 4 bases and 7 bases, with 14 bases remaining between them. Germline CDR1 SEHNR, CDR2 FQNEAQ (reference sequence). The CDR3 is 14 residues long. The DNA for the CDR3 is TGTGCCAGCAGCTCAGGGGAGCCGAAACAGCCCCAGCATTTT. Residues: CASSSGEPKQPQHF.

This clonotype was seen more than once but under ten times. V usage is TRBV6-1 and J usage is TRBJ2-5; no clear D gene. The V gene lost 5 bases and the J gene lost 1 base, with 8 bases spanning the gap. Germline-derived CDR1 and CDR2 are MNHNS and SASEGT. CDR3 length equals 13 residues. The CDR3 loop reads CASSKLTQETQYF. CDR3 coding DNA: TGTGCCAGCAGTAAACTAACCCAAGAGACCCAGTACTTC.

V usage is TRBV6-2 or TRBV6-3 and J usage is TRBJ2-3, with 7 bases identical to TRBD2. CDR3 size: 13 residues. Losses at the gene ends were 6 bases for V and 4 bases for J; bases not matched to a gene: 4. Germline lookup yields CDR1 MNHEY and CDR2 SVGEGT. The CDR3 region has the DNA TGTGCCAGCAGGCGGGGGATAGCAGATACGCAGTATTTT. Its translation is CASRRGIADTQYF.

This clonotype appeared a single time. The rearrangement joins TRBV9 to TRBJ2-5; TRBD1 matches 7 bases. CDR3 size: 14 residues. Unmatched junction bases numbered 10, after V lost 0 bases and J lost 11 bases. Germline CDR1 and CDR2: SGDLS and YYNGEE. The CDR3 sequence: CASSVGYRGDEQYF. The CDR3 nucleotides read TGTGCCAGCAGCGTAGGGTACAGGGGAGATGAGCAGTACTTC.

The DNA for the CDR3 is TGTGCCAGCAGCCAAGATACCTGGCCGAAGGATACGCAGTATTTT. This codes for CASSQDTWPKDTQYF. The chain couples TRBV3-1 to TRBJ2-3; no firm D call. Trimming took off 0 bases at V and 6 bases at J, with 13 bases between the two ends. Germline CDR1 reads LGHDT; CDR2 reads YNNKEL (reference sequence). This CDR3 is 15 amino acids long.

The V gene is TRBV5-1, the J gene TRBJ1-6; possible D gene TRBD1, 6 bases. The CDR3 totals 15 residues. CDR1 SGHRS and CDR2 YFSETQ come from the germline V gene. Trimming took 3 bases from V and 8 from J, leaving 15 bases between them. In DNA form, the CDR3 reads TGCGCCAGCAGCTCTATCGGGACACGGGATTCACCCCTCCACTTT. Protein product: CASSSIGTRDSPLHF.

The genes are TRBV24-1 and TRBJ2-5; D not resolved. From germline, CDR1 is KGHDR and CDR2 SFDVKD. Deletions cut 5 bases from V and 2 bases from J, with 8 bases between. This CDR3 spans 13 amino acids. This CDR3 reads CATSGSGQETQYF. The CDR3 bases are TGTGCCACCAGTGGCAGTGGACAAGAGACCCAGTACTTC.

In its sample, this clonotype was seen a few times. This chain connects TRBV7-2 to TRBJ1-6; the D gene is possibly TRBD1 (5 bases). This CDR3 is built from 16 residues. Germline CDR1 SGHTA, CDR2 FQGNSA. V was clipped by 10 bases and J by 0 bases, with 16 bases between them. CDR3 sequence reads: CAIRGPQSSYNSPLHF. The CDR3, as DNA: TGTGCCATAAGGGGTCCCCAGAGCTCCTATAATTCACCCCTCCACTTT.

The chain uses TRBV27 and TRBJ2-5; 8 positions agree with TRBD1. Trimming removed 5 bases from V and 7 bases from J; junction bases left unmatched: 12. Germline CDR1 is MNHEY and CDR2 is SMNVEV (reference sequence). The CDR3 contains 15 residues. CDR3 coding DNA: TGTGCCAGCAGTCCAATCCTGACAGGGGAAGGGACCCAGTACTTC. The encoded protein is CASSPILTGEGTQYF.

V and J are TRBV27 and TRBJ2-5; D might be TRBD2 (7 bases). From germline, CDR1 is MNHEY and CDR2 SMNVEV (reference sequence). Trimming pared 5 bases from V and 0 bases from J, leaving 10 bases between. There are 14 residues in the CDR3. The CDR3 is CASSRGTNQETQYF. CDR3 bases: TGTGCCAGCAGTAGGGGGACTAACCAAGAGACCCAGTACTTC.

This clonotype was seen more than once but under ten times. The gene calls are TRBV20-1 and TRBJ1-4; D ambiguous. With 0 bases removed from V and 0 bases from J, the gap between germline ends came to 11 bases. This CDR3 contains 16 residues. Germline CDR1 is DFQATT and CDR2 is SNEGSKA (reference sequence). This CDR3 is CSARDRRVATNEKLFF. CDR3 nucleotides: TGCAGTGCTAGAGATCGGAGAGTTGCAACTAATGAAAAACTGTTTTTT.

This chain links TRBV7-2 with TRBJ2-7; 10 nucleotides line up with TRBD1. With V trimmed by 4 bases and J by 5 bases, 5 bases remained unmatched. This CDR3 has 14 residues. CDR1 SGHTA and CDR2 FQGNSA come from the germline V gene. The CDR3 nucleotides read TGTGCCAGCAGCTATTCGACAGGGGGCCACGAGCAGTACTTC. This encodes CASSYSTGGHEQYF.

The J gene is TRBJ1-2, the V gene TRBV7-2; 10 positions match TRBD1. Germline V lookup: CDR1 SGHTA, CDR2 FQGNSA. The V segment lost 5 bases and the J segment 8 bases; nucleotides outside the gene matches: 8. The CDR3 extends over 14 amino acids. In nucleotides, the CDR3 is TGTGCCAGCAGCAAGGACAGGGGGATTTACGGCTACACCTTC. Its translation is CASSKDRGIYGYTF. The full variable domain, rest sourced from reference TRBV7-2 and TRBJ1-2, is GAGVSQSPSNKVTEKGKDVELRCDPISGHTALYWYRQSLGQGLEFLIYFQGNSAPDKSGLPSDRFSAERTGGSVSTLTIQRTQQEDSAVYLCASSKDRGIYGYTFGSGTRLTVV.

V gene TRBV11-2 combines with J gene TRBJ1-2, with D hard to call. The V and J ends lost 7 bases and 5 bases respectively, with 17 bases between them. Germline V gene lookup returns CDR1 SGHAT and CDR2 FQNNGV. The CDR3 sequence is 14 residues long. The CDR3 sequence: CASNPGSLVYGYTF. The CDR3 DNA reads TGTGCCAGCAACCCTGGATCCCTTGTGTATGGCTACACCTTC.

For the CDR3, the DNA is TGTGCCACCAGCAGAGAACGAGACCAGACCTACGAGCAGTACTTC. It is translated as CATSRERDQTYEQYF. The V call is TRBV15, the J call TRBJ2-7, with D uncertain. The CDR3 length is 15 residues. Trimming cost V 0 bases and J 2 bases, with 11 bases left between them. Germline loops: CDR1 LNHNV, CDR2 YYDKDF (reference sequence). The full variable domain, in which reference TRBV15 and TRBJ2-7 provide the parts outside the CDR3, is DAMVIQNPRYQVTQFGKPVTLSCSQTLNHNVMYWYQQKSSQAPKLLFHYYDKDFNNEADTPDNFQSRRPNTSFCFLDIRSPGLGDTAMYLCATSRERDQTYEQYFGPGTRLTVT.

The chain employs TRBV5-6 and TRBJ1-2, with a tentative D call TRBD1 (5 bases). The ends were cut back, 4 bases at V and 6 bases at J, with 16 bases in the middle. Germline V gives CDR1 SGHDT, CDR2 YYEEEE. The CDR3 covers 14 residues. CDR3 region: CASSGGTVGNGYTF. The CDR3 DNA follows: TGTGCCAGCAGCGGCGGGACGGTGGGAAATGGCTACACCTTC.

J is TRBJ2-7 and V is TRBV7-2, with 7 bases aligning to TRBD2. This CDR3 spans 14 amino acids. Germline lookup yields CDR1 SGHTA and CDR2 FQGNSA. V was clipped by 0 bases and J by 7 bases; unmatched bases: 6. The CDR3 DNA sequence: TGTGCCAGCAGCTTAGCGGTCGCCGGGGGGGAGCAGTACTTC. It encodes CASSLAVAGGEQYF.

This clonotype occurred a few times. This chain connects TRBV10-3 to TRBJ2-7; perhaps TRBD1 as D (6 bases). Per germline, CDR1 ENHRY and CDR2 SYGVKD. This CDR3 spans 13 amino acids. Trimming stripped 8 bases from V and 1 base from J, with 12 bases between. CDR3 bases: TGTGCCATCGGGGTAGGACAGTCCTACGAGCAGTACTTC. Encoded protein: CAIGVGQSYEQYF.